This T cell receptor beta chain originates from a study of blood T cell repertoires in COVID-19. Study information: COVID-19 samples, acute and convalescent, were from the United States, Italy and Spain. Sources were T cells, B-cell-depleted T cells, or PBMCs; the material itself was cDNA or gDNA.

Trimming removed 0 bases from V and 0 bases from J; junction bases left unmatched: 2. CDR3 size: 15 residues. The V gene's germline CDR1 is SGDLS and CDR2 YYNGEE. In the original processing: For nucleated cells, counts were estimated from reference gene primer amplification. Sequencing used immunoSEQ multiplex PCR; TCRdb keeps in-frame clones, though not all of them. V and J calls and clone size follow that table, whereas D and trimming were derived from the DNA. The sample holds under 300,000 clones, 70% to 90% seen once. The sequenced sample consisted of peripheral blood. The sequence was obtained from a man aged 55 to 70 with acute or convalescent COVID-19. The chain is built from TRBV9 and TRBJ2-7, with 8 bases lining up with TRBD2. The CDR3 DNA reads TGTGCCAGCAGCGTAGGGAGCGGGAGCTCCTACGAGCAGTACTTC. It specifies CASSVGSGSSYEQYF.